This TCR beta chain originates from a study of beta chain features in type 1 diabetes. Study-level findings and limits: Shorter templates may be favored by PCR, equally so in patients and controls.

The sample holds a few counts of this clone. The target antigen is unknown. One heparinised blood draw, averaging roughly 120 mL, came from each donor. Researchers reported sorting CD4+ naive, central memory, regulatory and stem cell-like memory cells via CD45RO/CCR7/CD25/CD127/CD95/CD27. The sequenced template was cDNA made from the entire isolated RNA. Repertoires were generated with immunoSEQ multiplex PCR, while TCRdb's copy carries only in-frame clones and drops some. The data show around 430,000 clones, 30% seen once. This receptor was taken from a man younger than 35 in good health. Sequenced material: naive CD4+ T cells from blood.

The CDR3 nucleotides read TGTGCCAGCAAGATAGGGGGAGTAGGGAATGAGCAGTTCTTC. It specifies CASKIGGVGNEQFF. J is TRBJ2-1 and V is TRBV28; maybe TRBD1 (6 bases). This CDR3 has 14 amino acids. The germline gives CDR1 MDHEN, CDR2 SYDVKM. V lost 7 bases and J 7 bases, leaving 17 bases between the germline ends.